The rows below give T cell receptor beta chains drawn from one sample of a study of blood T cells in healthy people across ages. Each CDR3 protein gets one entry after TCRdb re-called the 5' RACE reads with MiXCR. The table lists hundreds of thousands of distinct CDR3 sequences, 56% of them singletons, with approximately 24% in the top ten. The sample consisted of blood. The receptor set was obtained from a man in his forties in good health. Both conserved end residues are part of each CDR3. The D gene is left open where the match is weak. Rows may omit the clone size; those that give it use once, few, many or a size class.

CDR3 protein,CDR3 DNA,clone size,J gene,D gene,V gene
CASSLVGTEPYVDEQFF,TGTGCCAGCAGCCTTGTTGGAACGGAACCTTACGTAGATGAGCAGTTCTTC,NA,TRBJ2-1,NA,TRBV5-6
CASGVLKDTQYF,TGTGCCAGCGGCGTTCTCAAGGATACGCAGTATTTT,few,TRBJ2-3,NA,TRBV7-6
CSASRAGVPEAFF,TGCAGTGCTAGCCGAGCAGGGGTACCTGAAGCTTTCTTT,NA,TRBJ1-1,NA,TRBV20-1
CASSPPGSSYEQYF,TGTGCCAGCAGCCCGCCGGGGAGCTCCTACGAGCAGTACTTC,NA,TRBJ2-7,NA,TRBV5-6
CAISDSGSALYEQYF,TGTGCCATCAGTGATTCTGGGTCAGCTCTCTACGAGCAGTACTTC,NA,TRBJ2-7,NA,TRBV10-3
CASSLGFFDPNEQFF,TGCGCCAGCAGCCTCGGATTCTTTGACCCCAATGAGCAGTTCTTC,NA,TRBJ2-1,NA,TRBV5-1
CSARSAAVTYNEQFF,TGCAGTGCTAGATCAGCGGCCGTCACCTACAATGAGCAGTTCTTC,NA,TRBJ2-1,NA,TRBV20-1
CASSLEGFGNEQFF,TGTGCCAGCAGTTTAGAAGGGTTTGGGAATGAGCAGTTCTTC,NA,TRBJ2-1,NA,TRBV28
CASSLRDLQYF,TGTGCCAGCAGCTTAAGGGACTTACAGTACTTC,few,TRBJ2-7,NA,TRBV7-2
CASGDTYEQYF,TGTGCCAGCGGGGACACCTACGAGCAGTACTTC,NA,TRBJ2-7,NA,TRBV9